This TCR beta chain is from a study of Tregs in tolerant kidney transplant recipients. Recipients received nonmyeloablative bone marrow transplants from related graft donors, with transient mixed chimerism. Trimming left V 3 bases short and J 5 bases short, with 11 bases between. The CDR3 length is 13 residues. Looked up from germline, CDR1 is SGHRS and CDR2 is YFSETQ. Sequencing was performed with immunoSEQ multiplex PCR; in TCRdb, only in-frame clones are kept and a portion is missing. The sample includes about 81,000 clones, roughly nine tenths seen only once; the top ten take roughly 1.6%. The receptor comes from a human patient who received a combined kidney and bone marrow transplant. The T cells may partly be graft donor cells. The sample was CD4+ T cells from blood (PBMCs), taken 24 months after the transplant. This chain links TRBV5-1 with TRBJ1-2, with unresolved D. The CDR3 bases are TGCGCCAGCAGCTCCTCTGGGCCGTATGGCTACACCTTC. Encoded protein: CASSSSGPYGYTF.